These 6 T cell receptor beta chains share one sample of origin, sequenced in a study of T-cell memory formation after mild COVID-19. TCRdb called the 5' RACE reads again in MiXCR, with one record for every CDR3 protein. The table lists 140,000 or so distinct CDR3 sequences, more than 13% of them singletons. Source material: PBMCs or a T cell subset sorted from them (not recorded which). These receptors all stem from an adult woman who had mild COVID-19 (a few samples of this study predate the infection). Cell type and time point are not known.

Here the CDR3 DNA reads TGTGCCAGCAGCGGTAGCGGGAACACCGGGGAGCTGTTTTTT. This gives the protein CASSGSGNTGELFF. The chain employs TRBV9 and TRBJ2-2; D may be TRBD2 (6 bases). Germline-derived CDR1 and CDR2 are SGDLS and YYNGEE. Trimming cost V 3 bases and J 1 base, with 7 bases left between them. CDR3 length equals 14 residues. Looking up the rest from reference TRBV9 and TRBJ2-2 gives the full variable domain: DSGVTQTPKHLITATGQRVTLRCSPRSGDLSVYWYQQSLDQGLQFLIQYYNGEERAKGNILERFSAQQFPDLHSELNLSSLELGDSALYFCASSGSGNTGELFFGEGSRLTVL.

CDR3 coding DNA: TGTGCCAGCAGTTTCAGCGTCAGCTCTACGAGTGAGCAGTACTTC. Its translation: CASSFSVSSTSEQYF. This sequence joins TRBV12-3 or TRBV12-4 and TRBJ2-7; D ambiguous. Trimming shortened V by 3 bases and J by 7 bases, and 19 bases separated the two germline ends. CDR3 length: 15 amino acids.

This CDR3 reads CASSSDSYSNQPQHF. In DNA, the CDR3 is TGTGCCAGCAGTTCGGACAGTTATAGCAATCAGCCCCAGCATTTT. The chain couples TRBV12-3 or TRBV12-4 to TRBJ1-5; D possibly corresponds to TRBD1 (6 bases). The CDR3 is 15 amino acids. The V end lost 4 bases, the J end lost 0 bases, and 10 bases lay between the germline ends.

This clonotype was picked up a small number of times. J is TRBJ2-3 and V is TRBV7-9; D could derive from TRBD1 or TRBD2 (6 bases each). Germline loops: CDR1 SEHNR, CDR2 FQNEAQ (reference sequence). V dropped 1 base and J dropped 0 bases, with 14 bases sitting between them. The CDR3 length is 17 residues. This CDR3 reads CASSLGTGGFSTDTQYF. The CDR3 DNA reads as TGTGCCAGCAGCTTAGGTACCGGGGGCTTTAGCACAGATACGCAGTATTTT. Full variable domain (rest looked up from reference TRBV7-9 and TRBJ2-3): DTGVSQNPRHKITKRGQNVTFRCDPISEHNRLYWYRQTLGQGPEFLTYFQNEAQLEKSRLLSDRFSAERPKGSFSTLEIQRTEQGDSAMYLCASSLGTGGFSTDTQYFGPGTRLTVL.

This clonotype was observed many times. The chain couples TRBV4-1 to TRBJ2-1, with 14 bases fitting TRBD2. The J segment lost 2 bases and the V segment lost 4 bases, leaving 4 bases of the junction unmatched. Germline V gene sequence: CDR1 MGHRA, CDR2 YSYEKL. The CDR3 runs 17 residues. CDR3 sequence reads: CASSLSTSGGAYNEQFF. The CDR3 DNA sequence: TGCGCCAGCAGCCTCTCGACTAGCGGGGGGGCCTACAATGAGCAGTTCTTC.

This clonotype was detected a few times. The V call is TRBV11-2, the J call TRBJ1-1; possible D gene TRBD1, 6 bases. Deletions cut 7 bases from V and 3 bases from J, with 21 bases between. CDR3 size: 16 residues. Germline CDR1 reads SGHAT; CDR2 reads FQNNGV. The CDR3 here is CASTRGGTGRDTEAFF. CDR3 in DNA: TGTGCCAGCACCCGAGGGGGAACAGGGAGGGACACTGAAGCTTTCTTT.